These T cell receptor beta chains were read from a single sample in a study of blood T cell repertoires in COVID-19. Produced via immunoSEQ multiplex PCR; TCRdb's table is partial and in-frame only. Of a few hundred thousand clones in the sample, around 88% were seen once. Sequencing used peripheral blood. These TCRs come from a woman between 50 and 59 years old with COVID-19, enrolled during active disease. Each CDR3 is given with its conserved first and last residue. D genes are given only for firm matches. Rows give clone size only sometimes, using once, few, many, or a class for an expanded clone.

d_gene: NA; j_gene: TRBJ1-1; v_gene: TRBV7-9; abundance: NA; CDR3nt: TGTGCCAGCAGCTCGGGACAAACGGGAGCTTTCTTT; CDR3aa: CASSSGQTGAFF
d_gene: NA; j_gene: TRBJ2-1; v_gene: TRBV7-9; abundance: NA; CDR3nt: TGTGCCAGCAGCTTGGACCGGACAGGGACTACCTACAATGAGCAGTTCTTC; CDR3aa: CASSLDRTGTTYNEQFF
d_gene: NA; j_gene: TRBJ2-2; v_gene: TRBV5-5; abundance: NA; CDR3nt: TGTGCCAGCAGCTCGCCGGCGGGTCAGGTTCAACCGTTTGCCGGGGAGCTGTTTTTT; CDR3aa: CASSSPAGQVQPFAGELFF
d_gene: TRBD1; j_gene: TRBJ1-2; v_gene: TRBV5-1; abundance: NA; CDR3nt: TGCGCCAGCAGCCCGGACGCGACAGGGGGCGACGGCTACACCTTC; CDR3aa: CASSPDATGGDGYTF
d_gene: TRBD1; j_gene: TRBJ1-2; v_gene: TRBV18; abundance: NA; CDR3nt: TGTGCCAGCTCACCGGGACAGAGTGTTGTCGGGGGCTACACCTTC; CDR3aa: CASSPGQSVVGGYTF
d_gene: NA; j_gene: TRBJ1-6; v_gene: TRBV29-1; abundance: NA; CDR3nt: TGCAGCGTAGAGGACACCGGGGACACCCTCCACTTT; CDR3aa: CSVEDTGDTLHF
d_gene: TRBD1; j_gene: TRBJ1-1; v_gene: TRBV4-1; abundance: NA; CDR3nt: TGCGCCAGCAGCCGAAGGCAGGGGGGCACTGAAGCTTTCTTT; CDR3aa: CASSRRQGGTEAFF
d_gene: NA; j_gene: TRBJ1-6; v_gene: TRBV19; abundance: NA; CDR3nt: TGTGCCAGTAAGAGGGAGGAGGCCTATAATTCACCCCTCCACTTT; CDR3aa: CASKREEAYNSPLHF
d_gene: NA; j_gene: TRBJ1-6; v_gene: TRBV27; abundance: NA; CDR3nt: TGTGCCAGCAGTTTAACAGGCACCCCGAATTCACCCCTCCACTTT; CDR3aa: CASSLTGTPNSPLHF
d_gene: NA; j_gene: TRBJ1-2; v_gene: TRBV7-3; abundance: NA; CDR3nt: TGTGCCAGCAGCTTGGACCCTCTAGGAGGCCGCGAAGGCTACACCTTC; CDR3aa: CASSLDPLGGREGYTF
d_gene: TRBD1; j_gene: TRBJ1-5; v_gene: TRBV6-5; abundance: once; CDR3nt: TGTGCCAGCAGTCGGACAGGGTTTGGTCAGCCCCAGCATTTT; CDR3aa: CASSRTGFGQPQHF
d_gene: NA; j_gene: TRBJ2-3; v_gene: TRBV27; abundance: once; CDR3nt: TGTGCCAGCAGTTTGTCGGAGGGTCCAGATACGCAGTATTTT; CDR3aa: CASSLSEGPDTQYF
d_gene: NA; j_gene: TRBJ1-1; v_gene: TRBV30; abundance: NA; CDR3nt: TGTGCCTGGAGTGTACTCAGGGACTCTGAAGCTTTCTTT; CDR3aa: CAWSVLRDSEAFF
d_gene: TRBD1; j_gene: TRBJ1-6; v_gene: TRBV27; abundance: NA; CDR3nt: TGTGCCAGCCTGACAGGGAATTCACCCCTCCACTTT; CDR3aa: CASLTGNSPLHF
d_gene: NA; j_gene: TRBJ1-4; v_gene: TRBV15; abundance: NA; CDR3nt: TGTGCCACCAGCAGAGATGTCGCAGAAAATGAAAAACTGTTTTTT; CDR3aa: CATSRDVAENEKLFF
d_gene: TRBD2; j_gene: TRBJ2-1; v_gene: TRBV6-2/TRBV6-3; abundance: once; CDR3nt: TGTGCCAGCAGTTTATACTCCCCGGTAGCGGGGGACGGAGAGCAGTTCTTC; CDR3aa: CASSLYSPVAGDGEQFF
d_gene: NA; j_gene: TRBJ2-7; v_gene: TRBV19; abundance: NA; CDR3nt: TGTGCCAGTAGTCCCCGGACAGTAACCTACGAGCAGTACTTC; CDR3aa: CASSPRTVTYEQYF
d_gene: NA; j_gene: TRBJ2-1; v_gene: TRBV3-1/TRBV3-2; abundance: NA; CDR3nt: TGTGCCAGCAGCACCAGACCGGGGCGGGGGCTCCACAATGAGCAGTTCTTC; CDR3aa: CASSTRPGRGLHNEQFF
d_gene: TRBD1; j_gene: TRBJ1-2; v_gene: TRBV4-2; abundance: NA; CDR3nt: TGTGCCAGCAGCCAAGGGACAGGCTATGGCTACACCTTC; CDR3aa: CASSQGTGYGYTF
d_gene: NA; j_gene: TRBJ2-1; v_gene: TRBV18; abundance: few; CDR3nt: TGTGCCAGCTCACCTAGTGCTAGCGAGATTTACAATGAGCAGTTCTTC; CDR3aa: CASSPSASEIYNEQFF
d_gene: TRBD2; j_gene: TRBJ2-3; v_gene: TRBV19; abundance: NA; CDR3nt: TGTGCCAGTAGCCCTGGGGGGGAAGATACGCAGTATTTT; CDR3aa: CASSPGGEDTQYF
d_gene: TRBD1; j_gene: TRBJ2-7; v_gene: TRBV7-3; abundance: NA; CDR3nt: TGTGCCAGCAGCTTGGGACAGGGACTCGAGCAGTACTTC; CDR3aa: CASSLGQGLEQYF
d_gene: NA; j_gene: TRBJ2-5; v_gene: TRBV9; abundance: NA; CDR3nt: TGTGCCAGCAGCGCGGGACTGGGGGAGGAGACCCAGTACTTC; CDR3aa: CASSAGLGEETQYF
d_gene: NA; j_gene: TRBJ2-1; v_gene: TRBV24-1; abundance: once; CDR3nt: TGTGCCACCAGGCAGGCCAATGAGCAGTTCTTC; CDR3aa: CATRQANEQFF
d_gene: TRBD2; j_gene: TRBJ2-3; v_gene: TRBV5-6; abundance: NA; CDR3nt: TGTGCCAGCAGCTCCATAGCGGGGGGCACAGATACGCAGTATTTT; CDR3aa: CASSSIAGGTDTQYF
d_gene: TRBD2; j_gene: TRBJ2-3; v_gene: TRBV5-1; abundance: once; CDR3nt: TGCGCCAGCAGCGAGGGACTAGCGGGGATTGTAGATACGCAGTATTTT; CDR3aa: CASSEGLAGIVDTQYF
d_gene: TRBD2; j_gene: TRBJ2-7; v_gene: TRBV7-6; abundance: NA; CDR3nt: TGTGCCAGCAGCCGGGGTCCGGGAGGGGGCTCCTACGAGCAGTACTTC; CDR3aa: CASSRGPGGGSYEQYF
d_gene: TRBD2; j_gene: TRBJ2-1; v_gene: TRBV6-5; abundance: NA; CDR3nt: TGTGCCAGCAGCCAGACTAGCGGACACTACAATGAGCAGTTCTTC; CDR3aa: CASSQTSGHYNEQFF
d_gene: TRBD1; j_gene: TRBJ1-6; v_gene: TRBV11-2; abundance: NA; CDR3nt: TGTGCCAGCTCGGGACAGTACAATTCACCCCTCCACTTT; CDR3aa: CASSGQYNSPLHF
d_gene: TRBD2; j_gene: TRBJ2-1; v_gene: TRBV5-4; abundance: few; CDR3nt: TGTGCCAGCAGCTTAACGCTAGCGGACAATGAGCAGTTCTTC; CDR3aa: CASSLTLADNEQFF
d_gene: NA; j_gene: TRBJ2-7; v_gene: TRBV25-1; abundance: once; CDR3nt: TGTGCCAGCACCAAAGGGGGGGGGCTCTACGAGCAGTACTTC; CDR3aa: CASTKGGGLYEQYF
d_gene: NA; j_gene: TRBJ1-6; v_gene: TRBV6-2/TRBV6-3; abundance: NA; CDR3nt: TGTGCCAGCAGCCCTGGATGGGGGGGAGGGTCCTATAATTCACCCCTCCACTTT; CDR3aa: CASSPGWGGGSYNSPLHF
d_gene: NA; j_gene: TRBJ1-5; v_gene: TRBV27; abundance: NA; CDR3nt: TGTGCCAGCAGTATCGCCCGGGATCAGCCCCAGCATTTT; CDR3aa: CASSIARDQPQHF
d_gene: NA; j_gene: TRBJ1-5; v_gene: TRBV3-1/TRBV3-2; abundance: NA; CDR3nt: TGTGCCAGCAGCCAAGCAAGGGGGGGACGGCCCCAGCATTTT; CDR3aa: CASSQARGGRPQHF
d_gene: NA; j_gene: TRBJ2-2; v_gene: TRBV6-5; abundance: NA; CDR3nt: TGTGCCAGCAGTCCGTGGGACTGGGGGACCGGGGAGCTGTTTTTT; CDR3aa: CASSPWDWGTGELFF
d_gene: NA; j_gene: TRBJ1-1; v_gene: TRBV27; abundance: NA; CDR3nt: TGTGCCAGCAGACTGATCATGAACACTGAAGCTTTCTTT; CDR3aa: CASRLIMNTEAFF
d_gene: TRBD1; j_gene: TRBJ1-1; v_gene: TRBV29-1; abundance: NA; CDR3nt: TGCAGCGTGCCCCCGGGACAGGGATACACTGAAGCTTTCTTT; CDR3aa: CSVPPGQGYTEAFF
d_gene: NA; j_gene: TRBJ2-2; v_gene: TRBV6-5; abundance: NA; CDR3nt: TGTGCCAGCATTCCGGGACATAAAACCGGGGAGCTGTTTTTT; CDR3aa: CASIPGHKTGELFF
d_gene: NA; j_gene: TRBJ1-4; v_gene: TRBV28; abundance: NA; CDR3nt: TGTGCCAGCAGTTTGATGAGAGGAACTAATGAAAAACTGTTTTTT; CDR3aa: CASSLMRGTNEKLFF
d_gene: NA; j_gene: TRBJ2-2; v_gene: TRBV24-1; abundance: NA; CDR3nt: TGTGCCACCACCTCGGGACAGAACACCGGGGAGCTGTTTTTT; CDR3aa: CATTSGQNTGELFF